The 14 T cell receptor beta chains listed next were all sequenced from one sample in a study of cytomegalovirus exposure and HLA in healthy donors (dated by TCRdb to 2016 to 2017). Libraries were constructed by the immunoSEQ multiplex PCR assay. The multiplex PCR relied on a mix of 60 forward primers for TCR Vbeta segments and 13 reverse primers for TCR Jbeta segments. Drawn from immuneACCESS, this table holds only the in-frame rearrangements with V and J called that TCRdb kept. Clones are partly lost; checked studies trace under half to an unresolved V gene and leave the rest unexplained. Counted in this sample were 180,000 or so clones; roughly 76% of them appeared once. The ten largest make up roughly 5.2% of the sample. Sequencing input: PBMCs. The receptors originated from a young woman in good health and CMV-seropositive.

This clone was recorded a few times. The chain employs TRBV7-8 and TRBJ2-5; 8 nucleotides match TRBD1. CDR1 SGHVS and CDR2 FQNEAQ come from the germline V gene. Trimming took 1 base from V and 5 from J; bases not matched to a gene: 3. This CDR3 is 14 amino acids long. The CDR3: CASSLGPGGETQYF. CDR3 DNA: TGTGCCAGCAGCTTAGGGCCAGGGGGCGAGACCCAGTACTTC. Looking up the rest from reference TRBV7-8 and TRBJ2-5 gives the full variable domain: GAGVSQSPRYKVAKRGQDVALRCDPISGHVSLFWYQQALGQGPEFLTYFQNEAQLDKSGLPSDRFFAERPEGSVSTLKIQRTQQEDSAVYLCASSLGPGGETQYFGPGTRLLVL.

This clone came up a few times. This chain connects TRBV30 to TRBJ2-6; D unresolved. CDR1 GTSNPN and CDR2 SVGIG come from the germline V gene (reference sequence). V dropped 8 bases and J dropped 0 bases, with 5 bases sitting between them. The CDR3 is 12 residues long. CDR3 residues: CALISGANVLTF. The CDR3 region has the DNA TGTGCCCTTATCTCTGGGGCCAACGTCCTGACTTTC. Combining the CDR3 with reference TRBV30 and TRBJ2-6 gives the whole variable domain SQTIHQWPATLVQPVGSPLSLECTVEGTSNPNLYWYRQAAGRGLQLLFYSVGIGQISSEVPQNLSASRPQDRQFILSSKKLLLSDSGFYLCALISGANVLTFGAGSRLTVL.

The genes are TRBV7-8 and TRBJ1-4; D is ambiguous. The germline CDR1 and CDR2 sequences are SGHVS and FQNEAQ. V dropped 4 bases and J dropped 10 bases, with 16 bases sitting between them. The CDR3 contains 14 residues. The CDR3 reads CASSSEPSHVKLFF. Here the CDR3 DNA reads TGTGCCAGCAGCTCTGAGCCAAGTCATGTAAAACTGTTTTTT.

V usage is TRBV29-1 and J usage is TRBJ1-2; weak D call: TRBD1 (6 bases). Germline assignment: CDR1 SQVTM and CDR2 ANQGSEA. Trimming left V 7 bases short and J 6 bases short, with 12 bases between. The CDR3 totals 11 residues. This CDR3 reads CSAPGEHGYTF. DNA for the CDR3: TGCAGCGCCCCAGGGGAACATGGCTACACCTTC.

This sequence joins TRBV7-9 and TRBJ1-4; D is ambiguous. Germline V gene data show CDR1 as SEHNR and CDR2 as FQNEAQ (reference sequence). Trimming removed 1 base from V and 0 bases from J, with 9 bases in between. CDR3 length: 16 amino acids. The CDR3 reads CASSLGITATNEKLFF. In DNA, the CDR3 is TGTGCCAGCAGCTTAGGGATCACAGCAACTAATGAAAAACTGTTTTTT.

The CDR3 loop is CASSPNRGAGNTIYF. CDR3 bases: TGTGCCAGCTCACCAAATCGGGGGGCTGGAAACACCATATATTTT. The chain has TRBV18 and TRBJ1-3, with D perhaps matching TRBD1 (5 bases). This CDR3 is 15 amino acids long. Deletions cut 2 bases from V and 2 bases from J, with 10 bases between. Looked up from germline, CDR1 is KGHSH and CDR2 is LQKENI.

The V and J genes are TRBV6-5 and TRBJ2-1, with 8 bases fitting TRBD2. The ends lost 4 bases at V and 4 bases at J; junction bases unmatched: 3. The CDR3 is 14 amino acids. CDR1 MNHEY and CDR2 SVGAGI come from the germline V gene. CDR3 sequence reads: CASSSGLGYNEQFF. The DNA for the CDR3 is TGTGCCAGCAGTTCGGGACTAGGATACAATGAGCAGTTCTTC.

This clone was seen only a few times. The V call is TRBV7-6, the J call TRBJ1-4; no reliable D call. Trimming pared 3 bases from V and 8 bases from J, leaving 13 bases between. The CDR3 extends over 14 amino acids. Germline values: CDR1 SGHVS, CDR2 FNYEAQ. The CDR3 reads CASSLFEGGEKLFF. The DNA of the CDR3 is TGTGCCAGCAGCTTGTTTGAGGGTGGAGAAAAACTGTTTTTT.

This clone was seen only once. This sequence joins TRBV19 and TRBJ1-5; perhaps TRBD1 as D (5 bases). The CDR3 is made up of 17 amino acids. V lost 2 bases and J lost 3, with 17 bases in between. Per the germline V gene, CDR1 is LNHDA and CDR2 is SQIVND (reference sequence). CDR3 amino acids: CASSIMFHPRVNQPQHF. DNA for the CDR3: TGTGCCAGTAGTATAATGTTTCACCCCAGGGTCAATCAGCCCCAGCATTTT.

The chain couples TRBV19 to TRBJ2-3; 9 bases fit TRBD2. The CDR3 runs to 15 residues. V was pared by 5 bases and J by 3 bases, with 6 bases of the junction left unmatched. Germline CDR1 and CDR2: LNHDA and SQIVND (reference sequence). The CDR3: CASSEPGLATDTQYF. CDR3 DNA sequence: TGTGCCAGTAGTGAGCCGGGACTAGCAACAGATACGCAGTATTTT.

The rearrangement joins TRBV27 to TRBJ2-3; tentative D call: TRBD2 (6 bases). CDR1 and CDR2 from the germline V gene are MNHEY and SMNVEV (reference sequence). The CDR3 extends over 15 amino acids. V was trimmed by 0 bases and J by 8 bases, leaving 15 bases between them. As DNA, the CDR3 is TGTGCCAGCAGTTTATCTACCCCCGGGGGATTTACGCAGTATTTT. Translating gives CASSLSTPGGFTQYF.

This clone has a handful of counts. This chain uses TRBV9 with TRBJ2-7; TRBD2 agrees at 12 bases. V was clipped by 0 bases and J by 0 bases; unmatched bases: 1. The CDR3 sequence is 16 residues long. Per germline, CDR1 SGDLS and CDR2 YYNGEE. Written as DNA, the CDR3 is TGTGCCAGCAGCGTAGGACTAGCGGGGGACTCCTACGAGCAGTACTTC. It codes for CASSVGLAGDSYEQYF.

The DNA for the CDR3 is TGTGCCAGCAGACCAGGGAGGGGGGGGAATGAGCAGTTCTTC. Its protein is CASRPGRGGNEQFF. The chain combines TRBV7-8 with TRBJ2-1; D may be TRBD2 (7 bases). Between the trimmed V and J ends, which lost 6 bases and 7 bases, there was a span of 16 bases. Germline V gene data show CDR1 as SGHVS and CDR2 as FQNEAQ. There are 14 residues in the CDR3.

J is TRBJ1-2 and V is TRBV13; the D gene is possibly TRBD1 (6 bases). The germline gives CDR1 PRHDT, CDR2 FYEKMQ (reference sequence). Trimming took off 0 bases at V and 6 bases at J, with 14 bases between the two ends. CDR3 length: 15 amino acids. CDR3 nucleotides: TGTGCCAGCAGCTTAGGCCGGGGGGCTCGCGATGGCTACACCTTC. It translates to CASSLGRGARDGYTF.